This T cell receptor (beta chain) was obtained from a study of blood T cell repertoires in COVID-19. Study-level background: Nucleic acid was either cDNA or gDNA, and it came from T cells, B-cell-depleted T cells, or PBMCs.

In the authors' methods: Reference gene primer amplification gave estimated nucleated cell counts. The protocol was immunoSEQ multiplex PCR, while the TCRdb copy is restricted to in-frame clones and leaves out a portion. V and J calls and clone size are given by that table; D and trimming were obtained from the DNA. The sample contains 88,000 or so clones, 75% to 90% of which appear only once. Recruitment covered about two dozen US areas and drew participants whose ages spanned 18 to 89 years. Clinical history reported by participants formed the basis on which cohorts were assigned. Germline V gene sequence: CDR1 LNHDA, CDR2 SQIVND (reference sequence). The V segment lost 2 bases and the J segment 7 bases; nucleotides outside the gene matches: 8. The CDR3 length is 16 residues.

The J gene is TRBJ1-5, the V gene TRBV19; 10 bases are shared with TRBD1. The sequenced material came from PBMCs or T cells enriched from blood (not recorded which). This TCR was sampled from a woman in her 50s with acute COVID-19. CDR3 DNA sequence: TGTGCCAGTAGTATAACCCGACAGGGGGCTAGACAGCCCCAGCATTTT. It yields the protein CASSITRQGARQPQHF.